Each of the 5 T cell receptor beta chains below was sequenced from the same sample in a study of blood T cell repertoires in COVID-19. Sequencing was performed with immunoSEQ multiplex PCR; in TCRdb, only in-frame clones are kept and a portion is missing. The sample lists under 200,000 clones; around 86% were seen once. The sample comprised peripheral blood. The receptor source for this set is a man aged 55-75 years with acute or convalescent COVID-19.

The chain carries TRBV30 and TRBJ2-1; 8 positions agree with TRBD1. V dropped 0 bases and J dropped 6; count of bases not matched to a gene: 7. This CDR3 region has 15 residues. CDR1 is GTSNPN, CDR2 SVGIG, per germline (reference sequence). CDR3 residues: CAWSVGQGLGNEQFF. CDR3 bases: TGTGCCTGGAGTGTTGGACAGGGCCTCGGCAATGAGCAGTTCTTC.

The rearrangement uses TRBV11-2 and TRBJ1-2; no firm D call. Trimming left V 1 base short and J 5 bases short, with 14 bases between. The CDR3 loop spans 15 amino acids. Germline lookup yields CDR1 SGHAT and CDR2 FQNNGV. CDR3 DNA: TGTGCCAGCAGCTTAGGGGCCGGACTCTTGTATGGCTACACCTTC. It encodes CASSLGAGLLYGYTF.

V and J are TRBV5-1 and TRBJ1-2, with 7 bases aligning to TRBD1. The V and J ends lost 2 bases and 4 bases, in that order; junction bases with no gene match: 5. The CDR3 has 14 residues. CDR1 is SGHRS, CDR2 YFSETQ, per germline. The DNA of the CDR3 is TGCGCCAGCAGCTTCACAGGGGATCCCTATGGCTACACCTTC. Protein sequence: CASSFTGDPYGYTF.

The gene calls are TRBV5-4 and TRBJ2-1; 8 bases match TRBD2. Germline assignment: CDR1 SGHNT and CDR2 YYREEE (reference sequence). The CDR3 runs to 14 residues. With V trimmed by 4 bases and J by 2 bases, 2 bases remained unmatched. CDR3 loop: CASSRGGPYNEQFF. In DNA form, the CDR3 reads TGTGCCAGCAGCCGGGGGGGACCCTACAATGAGCAGTTCTTC.

The rearrangement joins TRBV6-2 or TRBV6-3 to TRBJ2-5, with D possibly matching TRBD2 (7 bases). Per the germline V gene, CDR1 is MNHEY and CDR2 is SVGEGT. CDR3 length equals 15 residues. V was trimmed by 5 bases and J by 3 bases, leaving 16 bases between them. CDR3 amino acids: CASSGGGAGKETQYF. Here the CDR3 DNA reads TGTGCCAGCAGTGGTGGGGGGGCAGGGAAAGAGACCCAGTACTTC.